The 32 T cell receptor beta chains given below trace back to one sample, sequenced in a study of blood T cell repertoires in COVID-19. Profiling relied on immunoSEQ multiplex PCR, and the TCRdb table lists in-frame clones only, not all of them. The top ten hold about 38% of the sample, which has 140,000 to 150,000 clones, about 85% seen once. The source material was peripheral blood. The receptor source for this set is a human donor in a cohort sampled during active COVID-19.

The chain couples TRBV2 to TRBJ1-1; D may be TRBD1 (5 bases). The germline CDR1 and CDR2 sequences are SNHLY and FYNNEI. V was cut by 7 bases and J by 1 base, with 10 bases left in between. The length of the CDR3 is 13 residues. The CDR3 DNA reads as TGTGCCAGCACCGAGGACAAGAACACTGAAGCTTTCTTT. Translating gives CASTEDKNTEAFF.

The rearrangement links TRBV19 to TRBJ2-3; 10 bases align to TRBD2. The germline V gene encodes CDR1 LNHDA and CDR2 SQIVND (reference sequence). The CDR3 has 18 amino acids. Trimming at V came to 3 bases and at J to 2 bases, leaving 11 bases not matched to a gene. The CDR3 loop is CASSMGGWTSGYTDTQYF. The CDR3 DNA follows: TGTGCCAGTAGTATGGGGGGTTGGACTAGCGGATACACAGATACGCAGTATTTT.

The chain links TRBV14 to TRBJ1-1; no clear D. Germline V gene sequence: CDR1 SGHDN, CDR2 FVKESK. Trimming pared 1 base from V and 3 bases from J, leaving 6 bases between. This CDR3 spans 13 amino acids. The CDR3 region is CASSQGRYTEAFF. In nucleotides, the CDR3 is TGTGCCAGCAGCCAAGGGCGGTACACTGAAGCTTTCTTT.

V usage is TRBV5-8 and J usage is TRBJ1-1; D gene unclear. Trimming removed 4 bases at V and 4 bases at J, with 11 bases between. CDR1 SGHTS and CDR2 YDEGEE come from the germline V gene. There are 13 residues in the CDR3. Here the CDR3 reads CASSARTTTEAFF. In DNA, the CDR3 is TGTGCCAGCAGCGCTCGGACTACCACTGAAGCTTTCTTT. Complete variable domain (other parts from reference TRBV5-8 and TRBJ1-1): EAGVTQSPTHLIKTRGQQATLRCSPISGHTSVYWYQQALGLGLQFLLWYDEGEERNRGNFPPRFSGRQFPNYSSELNVNALELEDSALYLCASSARTTTEAFFGQGTRLTVV.

This rearrangement joins TRBV7-6 to TRBJ2-5; weak D call: TRBD1 (5 bases). Germline-derived CDR1 and CDR2 are SGHVS and FNYEAQ. Trimming pared 5 bases from V and 4 bases from J, leaving 11 bases between. There are 13 residues in the CDR3. DNA for the CDR3: TGTGCCAGCAGCCTGTCAGGGCTAGAGACCCAGTACTTC. Translating gives CASSLSGLETQYF.

A note on this clone: Germline and junction disagree at one end, which may indicate a read error. V gene TRBV29-1 combines with J gene TRBJ1-2; 8 bases are shared with TRBD1. Germline V gene sequence: CDR1 SQVTM, CDR2 ANQGSEA. The CDR3 is 10 amino acids. The CDR3, as DNA: TGCAGCGTCGCCGTCCCGGGACAGGTTTTC. This translates into CSVAVPGQVF.

The rearrangement uses TRBV6-5 and TRBJ1-2; 7 bases match TRBD1. CDR3 length: 14 amino acids. CDR1 and CDR2 from the germline V gene are MNHEY and SVGAGI. V trimming: 4 bases; J trimming: 4 bases; junction bases outside the gene matches: 6. CDR3 DNA sequence: TGTGCCAGCAGTTGGGGACAGACTCCCTATGGCTACACCTTC. Its protein is CASSWGQTPYGYTF.

This clone was counted between two and nine times. The gene calls are TRBV4-1 and TRBJ2-7; 9 positions match TRBD1. Losses at the gene ends were 3 bases for V and 0 bases for J; bases not matched to a gene: 3. Germline CDR1 and CDR2: MGHRA and YSYEKL. This CDR3 spans 15 amino acids. The CDR3 loop is CASSHRDRDSYEQYF. As DNA, the CDR3 is TGCGCCAGCAGCCATAGGGACAGGGACTCCTACGAGCAGTACTTC.

The chain couples TRBV7-8 to TRBJ1-5; no definite D call. This CDR3 contains 13 residues. Germline assignment: CDR1 SGHVS and CDR2 FQNEAQ. V lost 5 bases to trimming and J lost 6 bases, with 11 bases between them. CDR3 nucleotides: TGTGCCAGCAGCCTTGAGAATCTTCAGCCCCAGCATTTT. This sequence encodes CASSLENLQPQHF.

This chain links TRBV6-5 with TRBJ2-3, with TRBD1 matching over 9 bases. From germline, CDR1 is MNHEY and CDR2 SVGAGI. This CDR3 spans 15 amino acids. Germline trimming cut 6 bases from V and 7 bases from J; bases unmatched to any gene: 11. The CDR3 spells CASRPYRDRVYTQYF. The DNA of the CDR3 is TGTGCCAGCAGACCGTACCGGGACAGGGTTTATACGCAGTATTTT.

The CDR3, as DNA: TGTGCCAGCGGACAGGGCCGTCTTTACTATGGCTACACCTTC. It encodes CASGQGRLYYGYTF. The rearrangement links TRBV28 to TRBJ1-2, with TRBD1 identical over 8 bases. J lost 3 bases, V lost 8 bases, and 8 bases had no gene match. The CDR3 extends over 14 amino acids. In germline, CDR1 is MDHEN, CDR2 SYDVKM.

There are a few counts of this clone. This sequence joins TRBV29-1 and TRBJ2-2, with D unresolved. This CDR3 contains 13 residues. The germline V gene encodes CDR1 SQVTM and CDR2 ANQGSEA. Trimming removed 7 bases from V and 0 bases from J, with 9 bases in between. Written as DNA, the CDR3 is TGCAGCGCCCGAGACTCGAACACCGGGGAGCTGTTTTTT. It yields the protein CSARDSNTGELFF.

The chain is built from TRBV6-2 or TRBV6-3 and TRBJ1-6; 7 bases match TRBD1. The ends lost 2 bases at V and 7 bases at J; junction bases unmatched: 8. The CDR3 covers 16 residues. The germline CDR1 and CDR2 sequences are MNHEY and SVGEGT. The CDR3 coding sequence is TGTGCCAGCAGTTACGTCAAGGGGGCTCCGAATTCACCCCTCCACTTT. Translated, it gives CASSYVKGAPNSPLHF.

The sample holds one count of this clone. The gene calls are TRBV27 and TRBJ2-7; weak D call: TRBD1 (5 bases). There are 14 residues in the CDR3. The ends were cut back, 9 bases at V and 3 bases at J, with 18 bases in the middle. CDR1 MNHEY and CDR2 SMNVEV come from the germline V gene (reference sequence). CDR3 nucleotide sequence: TGTGCCAGTAAACGGGCAGGGCCTTTCTACGAGCAGTACTTC. Protein sequence: CASKRAGPFYEQYF.

The rearrangement joins TRBV5-1 to TRBJ1-5; possible D gene TRBD1, 5 bases. Germline V gene data show CDR1 as SGHRS and CDR2 as YFSETQ. V lost 4 bases to trimming and J lost 6 bases, with 20 bases between them. This CDR3 is built from 16 residues. This CDR3 is CASSKEAGKFPQPQHF. CDR3 bases: TGCGCCAGCAGCAAAGAGGCAGGGAAATTCCCTCAGCCCCAGCATTTT.

This clone was picked up one time. CDR3 residues: CASRDRGGNYGYTF. The CDR3 region has the DNA TGTGCCAGCAGGGACAGGGGCGGGAACTATGGCTACACCTTC. This rearrangement joins TRBV27 to TRBJ1-2; 9 bases align to TRBD1. V was pared by 6 bases and J by 2 bases, with 4 bases of the junction left unmatched. The V gene's germline CDR1 is MNHEY and CDR2 SMNVEV (reference sequence). The CDR3 contains 14 residues.

The chain couples TRBV5-1 to TRBJ1-1; 7 nucleotides line up with TRBD1. From germline, CDR1 is SGHRS and CDR2 YFSETQ. The J segment lost 3 bases and the V segment lost 4 bases, leaving 3 bases of the junction unmatched. This CDR3 region has 13 residues. The CDR3 here is CASSKDRYTEAFF. DNA of the CDR3: TGCGCCAGCAGCAAGGACAGGTACACTGAAGCTTTCTTT.

This chain joins TRBV18 and TRBJ2-1; 9 nucleotides agree with TRBD1. CDR1 and CDR2 from the germline V gene are KGHSH and LQKENI. This CDR3 is built from 14 residues. J was trimmed by 6 bases and V by 3 bases; bases with no gene match: 3. CDR3 in DNA: TGTGCCAGCTCACCCGGGACAGGGTTCAATGAGCAGTTCTTC. It codes for CASSPGTGFNEQFF.

The CDR3 nucleotides are TGTGCCAGTAGTCTTTACGACAGGGCCAATGAGCAGTTCTTC. Translating gives CASSLYDRANEQFF. The rearrangement joins TRBV19 to TRBJ2-1, with 7 bases matching TRBD1. Looked up from germline, CDR1 is LNHDA and CDR2 is SQIVND (reference sequence). V lost 5 bases, J lost 6 bases, and 7 bases stayed unmatched. The CDR3 extends over 14 amino acids.

V usage is TRBV7-9 and J usage is TRBJ1-2; tentatively, D is TRBD1 (5 bases). Germline assignment: CDR1 SEHNR and CDR2 FQNEAQ (reference sequence). This CDR3 comprises 16 residues. The germline V and J ends were trimmed by 5 bases and 4 bases, with 20 bases remaining between them. CDR3 DNA: TGTGCCAGCAGCCCTCGGGGGAACCTCCGCGGCTATGGCTACACCTTC. Its protein product is CASSPRGNLRGYGYTF.

The chain uses TRBV7-2 and TRBJ2-1; possibly TRBD1 for D (6 bases). The CDR3 is 12 residues long. Between the trimmed V and J ends, which lost 5 bases and 10 bases, there was a span of 12 bases. Per germline, CDR1 SGHTA and CDR2 FQGNSA. CDR3: CASSPRGGEQFF. The CDR3 DNA sequence: TGTGCCAGCAGCCCCAGGGGCGGGGAGCAGTTCTTC.

V gene TRBV29-1 combines with J gene TRBJ1-4; 10 bases map to TRBD1. V shed 7 bases and J 7 bases; nucleotides not matched to a gene: 12. CDR3 size: 15 residues. Per the germline V gene, CDR1 is SQVTM and CDR2 is ANQGSEA. The CDR3 reads CSATVTGTGVEKLFF. CDR3 nucleotide sequence: TGCAGCGCTACAGTAACCGGGACAGGGGTTGAAAAACTGTTTTTT.

V gene TRBV28 combines with J gene TRBJ1-1, with D unresolved. The CDR3 totals 14 residues. The germline CDR1 and CDR2 sequences are MDHEN and SYDVKM. Trimming stripped 5 bases from V and 4 bases from J, with 14 bases between. The CDR3 DNA reads as TGTGCCAGCAGTGAACCGGGGTCTGCCACTGAAGCTTTCTTT. Translated, it gives CASSEPGSATEAFF.

This clone came up a few times. The genes are TRBV5-4 and TRBJ2-7, with 7 bases identical to TRBD1. The CDR3 length is 15 residues. CDR1 SGHNT and CDR2 YYREEE come from the germline V gene (reference sequence). J gave up 0 bases and V 1 base, and 4 bases lay outside the gene matches. CDR3 residues: CASSLPGQSSYEQYF. CDR3 sequence (DNA): TGTGCCAGCAGCTTGCCGGGACAGTCCTCCTACGAGCAGTACTTC. Supplemented by reference TRBV5-4 and TRBJ2-7, the full variable domain reads ETGVTQSPTHLIKTRGQQVTLRCSSQSGHNTVSWYQQALGQGPQFIFQYYREEENGRGNFPPRFSGLQFPNYSSELNVNALELDDSALYLCASSLPGQSSYEQYFGPGTRLTVT.

This rearrangement joins TRBV19 to TRBJ2-5, with TRBD1 identical over 7 bases. Trimming cost V 6 bases and J 4 bases; bases outside gene matches: 5. Germline CDR1 is LNHDA and CDR2 is SQIVND (reference sequence). CDR3 length equals 13 residues. CDR3 loop: CASSMTGPETQYF. In nucleotides, the CDR3 is TGTGCCAGTAGCATGACAGGGCCAGAGACCCAGTACTTC.

This clone was seen once. The chain has TRBV9 and TRBJ2-5; 9 nucleotides align to TRBD2. Germline V lookup: CDR1 SGDLS, CDR2 YYNGEE. With 7 bases clipped from V and 8 bases from J, the junction kept 6 bases outside the gene matches. This CDR3 has 12 amino acids. The CDR3 loop is CASAGGGATQYF. The CDR3 region has the DNA TGTGCCAGCGCGGGCGGGGGGGCCACCCAGTACTTC.

The J gene is TRBJ1-6, the V gene TRBV28; D unresolved. The length of the CDR3 is 14 residues. V shed 5 bases and J shed 10 bases, with 15 bases lying between them. CDR1 MDHEN and CDR2 SYDVKM come from the germline V gene. This chain's CDR3 is CASSLTVPDSPLHF. For the CDR3, the DNA is TGTGCCAGCAGTCTCACAGTGCCCGACTCACCCCTCCACTTT.

The chain links TRBV25-1 to TRBJ1-6, with D possibly matching TRBD1 (5 bases). This CDR3 region has 13 residues. The V end was cut by 4 bases, the J end by 7 bases, with 8 bases between. From germline, CDR1 is MGHDK and CDR2 SYGVNS. The CDR3 sequence is CASSGAGNSPLHF. The DNA of the CDR3 is TGTGCCAGCAGTGGGGCAGGGAATTCACCCCTCCACTTT.

V and J are TRBV7-9 and TRBJ1-2; the match to TRBD1 covers 7 bases. With V trimmed by 2 bases and J by 3 bases, 3 bases remained unmatched. This CDR3 spans 14 amino acids. Germline assignment: CDR1 SEHNR and CDR2 FQNEAQ (reference sequence). The CDR3 reads CASSLTTGDYGYTF. As DNA, the CDR3 is TGTGCCAGCAGCTTAACTACAGGGGACTATGGCTACACCTTC.

This clone was seen just once. The V and J genes are TRBV30 and TRBJ1-1; 7 bases fit TRBD1. This CDR3 has 14 amino acids. V shed 0 bases and J 4 bases; nucleotides not matched to a gene: 5. The germline gives CDR1 GTSNPN, CDR2 SVGIG (reference sequence). The CDR3, as DNA: TGTGCCTGGAGTGTACGGGAGGGGGCCACTGAAGCTTTCTTT. It yields the protein CAWSVREGATEAFF.

The genes are TRBV15 and TRBJ1-2; TRBD1 matches at 7 bases. Germline V gene data show CDR1 as LNHNV and CDR2 as YYDKDF (reference sequence). This CDR3 contains 16 residues. V was clipped by 6 bases and J by 5 bases; unmatched bases: 15. For the CDR3, the DNA is TGTGCCACCAGAACCAGTCGCAGGGGGGAAGAGTATGGCTACACCTTC. This codes for CATRTSRRGEEYGYTF.

V gene TRBV7-9 combines with J gene TRBJ2-1, with a weak D call TRBD2 (7 bases). Trimming pared 5 bases from V and 12 bases from J, leaving 17 bases between. CDR3 length equals 13 residues. The V gene's germline CDR1 is SEHNR and CDR2 FQNEAQ (reference sequence). The CDR3 region has the DNA TGTGCCAGCAGCCCCTCGGGGGGCGCAAGGCAGTTCTTC. Amino acids: CASSPSGGARQFF. Full variable domain (outside the CDR3, taken from reference TRBV7-9 and TRBJ2-1): DTGVSQNPRHKITKRGQNVTFRCDPISEHNRLYWYRQTLGQGPEFLTYFQNEAQLEKSRLLSDRFSAERPKGSFSTLEIQRTEQGDSAMYLCASSPSGGARQFFGPGTRLTVL.